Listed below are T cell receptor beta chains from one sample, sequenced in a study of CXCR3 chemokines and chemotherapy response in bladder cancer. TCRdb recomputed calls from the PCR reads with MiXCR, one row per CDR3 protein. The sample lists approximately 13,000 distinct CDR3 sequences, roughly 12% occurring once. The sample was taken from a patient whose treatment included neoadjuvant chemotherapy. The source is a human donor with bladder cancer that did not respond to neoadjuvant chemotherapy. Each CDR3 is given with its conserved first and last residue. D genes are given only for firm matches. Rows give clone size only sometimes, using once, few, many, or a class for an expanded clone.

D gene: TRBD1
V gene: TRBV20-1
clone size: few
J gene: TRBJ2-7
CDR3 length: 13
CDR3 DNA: TGCAGTGCTAAGGACAGGATCTCCTACGAGCAGTACTTC
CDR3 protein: CSAKDRISYEQYF

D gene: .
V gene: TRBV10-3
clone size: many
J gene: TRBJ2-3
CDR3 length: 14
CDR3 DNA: TGTGCCATCAGAGATAGCCGGGGCACAGATACGCAGTATTTT
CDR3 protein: CAIRDSRGTDTQYF

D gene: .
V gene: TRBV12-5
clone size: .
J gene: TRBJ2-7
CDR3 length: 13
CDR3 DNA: TGTGCTAGTGGTTTGGGAAGATCCTACGAGCAGTACTTC
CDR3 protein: CASGLGRSYEQYF

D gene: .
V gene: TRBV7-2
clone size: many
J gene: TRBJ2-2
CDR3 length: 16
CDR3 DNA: TGTGCCAGCAGCTTAGTATCAGGACGGGGCGGCGGGGAGCTGTTTTTT
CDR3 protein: CASSLVSGRGGGELFF

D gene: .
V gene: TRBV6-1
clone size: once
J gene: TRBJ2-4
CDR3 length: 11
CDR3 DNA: TGTGCCAGCAGTGGACGGTACACCGGGTACTTC
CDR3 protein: CASSGRYTGYF

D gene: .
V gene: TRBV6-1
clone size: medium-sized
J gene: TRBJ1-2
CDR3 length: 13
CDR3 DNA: TGTGCCAGCAGTGAAGGACTTAACTATGGCTACACCTTC
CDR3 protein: CASSEGLNYGYTF

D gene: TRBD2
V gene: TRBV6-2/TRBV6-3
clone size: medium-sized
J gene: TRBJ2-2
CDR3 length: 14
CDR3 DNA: TGTGCCAGTGGGACTAGCGGCTGGGCCGGGGAGCTGTTTTTT
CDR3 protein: CASGTSGWAGELFF

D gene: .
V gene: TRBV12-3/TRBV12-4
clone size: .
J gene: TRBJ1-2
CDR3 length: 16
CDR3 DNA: TGTGCCAGCAGTTTAGCGCCGGGGGGCTCCCTCTATGGCTACACCTTC
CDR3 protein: CASSLAPGGSLYGYTF

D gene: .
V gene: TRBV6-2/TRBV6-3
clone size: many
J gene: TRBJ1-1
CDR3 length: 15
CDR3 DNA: TGTGCCAGCAGTCCCATTCGCGGGGTGAACACTGAAGCTTTCTTT
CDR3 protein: CASSPIRGVNTEAFF

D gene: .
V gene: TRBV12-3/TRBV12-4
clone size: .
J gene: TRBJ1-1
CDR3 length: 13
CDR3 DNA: TGTGCCAGCAGTGTGAGGCGAAACACTGAAGCTTTCTTT
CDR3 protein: CASSVRRNTEAFF

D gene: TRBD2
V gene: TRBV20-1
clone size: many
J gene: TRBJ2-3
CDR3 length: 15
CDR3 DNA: TGCAGTGCGCCTCTAGCGGGGACTTTCACAGATACGCAGTATTTT
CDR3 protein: CSAPLAGTFTDTQYF

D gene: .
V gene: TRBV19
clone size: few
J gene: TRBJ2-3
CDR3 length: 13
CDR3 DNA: TGTGCCAGTAGTCTGGACCGTACAGATACGCAGTATTTT
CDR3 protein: CASSLDRTDTQYF

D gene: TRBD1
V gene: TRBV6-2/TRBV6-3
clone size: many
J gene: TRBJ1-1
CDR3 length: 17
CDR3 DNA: TGTGCCAGCAGTTATGGGATCTCAAACAGGGGGGGCACTGAAGCTTTCTTT
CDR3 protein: CASSYGISNRGGTEAFF

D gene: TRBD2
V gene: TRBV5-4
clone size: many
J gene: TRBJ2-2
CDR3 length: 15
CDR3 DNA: TGTGCCAGCAGCTCTCGTGTTAGCGGGAGAAGGGAGCTGTTTTTT
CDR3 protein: CASSSRVSGRRELFF

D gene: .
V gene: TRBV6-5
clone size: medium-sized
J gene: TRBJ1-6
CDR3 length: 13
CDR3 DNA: TGTGCCACTCAGGGAAGGGCCAATTCACCCCTCCACTTT
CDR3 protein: CATQGRANSPLHF

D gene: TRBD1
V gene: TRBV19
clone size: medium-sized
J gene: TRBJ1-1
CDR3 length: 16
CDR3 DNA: TGTGCCAGTAGTACCTGGGAGGGGGCTGAAGGCACTGAAGCTTTCTTT
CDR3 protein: CASSTWEGAEGTEAFF

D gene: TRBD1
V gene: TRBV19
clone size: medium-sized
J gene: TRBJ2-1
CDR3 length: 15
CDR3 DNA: TGTGCCAGTAGTATCGACAGGGGGCTTTACAATGAGCAGTTCTTC
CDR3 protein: CASSIDRGLYNEQFF

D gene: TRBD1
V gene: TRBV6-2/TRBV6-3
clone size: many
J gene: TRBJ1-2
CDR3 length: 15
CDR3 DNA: TGTGCCAGCATCTTAGGCGGACAGGGAAGGTATGGCTACACCTTC
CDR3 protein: CASILGGQGRYGYTF

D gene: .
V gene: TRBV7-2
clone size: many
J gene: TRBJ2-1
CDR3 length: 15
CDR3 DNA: TGTGCCAGCAGCCACAGGGGGGGCGCCCACAATGAGCAGTTCTTC
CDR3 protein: CASSHRGGAHNEQFF

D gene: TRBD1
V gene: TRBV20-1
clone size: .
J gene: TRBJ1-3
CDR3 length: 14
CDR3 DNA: TGCAGTGGAGAGGGACAGAGGTACGGAAACACCATATATTTT
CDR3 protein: CSGEGQRYGNTIYF

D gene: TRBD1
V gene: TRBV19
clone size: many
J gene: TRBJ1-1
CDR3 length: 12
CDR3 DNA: TGTGCCAGTACCTTGGGGACAGAGAAAGCTTTCTTT
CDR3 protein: CASTLGTEKAFF

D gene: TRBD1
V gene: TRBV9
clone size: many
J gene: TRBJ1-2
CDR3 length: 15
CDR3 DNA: TGTGCCAGCAGCCTCGAAGGGACAGTGAACTATGGCTACACCTTC
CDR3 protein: CASSLEGTVNYGYTF

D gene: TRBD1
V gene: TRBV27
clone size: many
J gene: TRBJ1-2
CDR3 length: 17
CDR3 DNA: TGTGCCAGCAGTTTAAGTCTGGGATGGACAGGGTGGGATGGCTACACCTTC
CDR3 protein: CASSLSLGWTGWDGYTF

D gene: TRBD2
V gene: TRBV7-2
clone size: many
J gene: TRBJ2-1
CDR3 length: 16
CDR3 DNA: TGTGCCAGCAGCTTAGTCAGCGGGGACTCCCAAAATGAGCAGTTCTTC
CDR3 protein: CASSLVSGDSQNEQFF

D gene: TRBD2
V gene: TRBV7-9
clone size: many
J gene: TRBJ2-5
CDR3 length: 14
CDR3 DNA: TGTGCCAGCAGCCCAGGACTAGTGTCCCAGACCCAGTACTTC
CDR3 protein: CASSPGLVSQTQYF

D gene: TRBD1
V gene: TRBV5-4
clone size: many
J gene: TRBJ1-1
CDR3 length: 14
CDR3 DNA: TGTGCCAGCAGCACAAGACAGGGGGCCACTGAAGCTTTCTTT
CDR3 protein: CASSTRQGATEAFF

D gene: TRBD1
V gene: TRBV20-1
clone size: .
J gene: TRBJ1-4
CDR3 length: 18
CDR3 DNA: TGCAGTGCTAGTAGGAGTACAGGGGGGGTTGCAACTAATGAAAAACTGTTTTTT
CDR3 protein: CSASRSTGGVATNEKLFF

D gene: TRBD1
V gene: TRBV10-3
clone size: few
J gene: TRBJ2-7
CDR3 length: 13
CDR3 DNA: TGTGCCATCAGGGGGACAGGGGATGGGGAGCAGTACTTC
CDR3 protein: CAIRGTGDGEQYF

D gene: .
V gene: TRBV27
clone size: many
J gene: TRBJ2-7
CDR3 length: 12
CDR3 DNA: TGTGCCAGCAGTTTATCGAGGGACGAGCAGTACTTC
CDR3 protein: CASSLSRDEQYF

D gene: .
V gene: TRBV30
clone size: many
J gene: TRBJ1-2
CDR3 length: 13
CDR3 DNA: TGTGCCTGGAAGAGGGGGGCGAGCTATGGCTACACCTTC
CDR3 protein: CAWKRGASYGYTF

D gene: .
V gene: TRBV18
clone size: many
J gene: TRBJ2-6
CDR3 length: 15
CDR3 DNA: TGTGCCAGCTCACCGCAGAGCTCTGGGGCCAACGTCCTGACTTTC
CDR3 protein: CASSPQSSGANVLTF

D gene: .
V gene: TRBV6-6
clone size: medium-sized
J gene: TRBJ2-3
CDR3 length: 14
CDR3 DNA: TGTGCCAGCACCCCGACAGTAAGCACAGATACGCAGTATTTT
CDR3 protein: CASTPTVSTDTQYF

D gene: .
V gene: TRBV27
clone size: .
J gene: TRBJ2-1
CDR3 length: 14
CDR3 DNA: TGTGCCAGCACCCCCATCGGACTTGACAATGAGCAGTTCTTC
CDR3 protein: CASTPIGLDNEQFF

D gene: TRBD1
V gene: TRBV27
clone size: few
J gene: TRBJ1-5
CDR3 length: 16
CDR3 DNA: TGTGCCAGCAGTCAGGACAGGGGGCATAGCAATCAGCCCCAGCATTTT
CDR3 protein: CASSQDRGHSNQPQHF

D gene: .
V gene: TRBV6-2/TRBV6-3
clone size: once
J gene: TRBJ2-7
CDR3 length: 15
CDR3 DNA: TGTGCCAGCAGTTACGACAGGCGCGGAACCTACGAGCAGTACTTC
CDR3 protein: CASSYDRRGTYEQYF

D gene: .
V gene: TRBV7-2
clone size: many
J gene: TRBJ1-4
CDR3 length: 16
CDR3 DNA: TGTGCCAGCAGCTTAGGCGGCACTGCGAGAAGGGAAAAACTGTTTTTT
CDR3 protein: CASSLGGTARREKLFF

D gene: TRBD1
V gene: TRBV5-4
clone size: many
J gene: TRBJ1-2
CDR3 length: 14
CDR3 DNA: TGTGCCAGCAGCCCTGACAGGGCCTACTATGGCTACACCTTC
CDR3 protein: CASSPDRAYYGYTF

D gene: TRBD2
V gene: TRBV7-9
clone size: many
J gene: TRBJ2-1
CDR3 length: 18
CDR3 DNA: TGTGCCAGCAGCCCGCTGGGACTAGCGGGAGACGACTACAATGAGCAGTTCTTC
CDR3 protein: CASSPLGLAGDDYNEQFF

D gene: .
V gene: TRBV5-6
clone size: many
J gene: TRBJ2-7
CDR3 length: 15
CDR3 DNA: TGTGCCAGCAGCTTGGAAGTCAGCTACTCCTACGAGCAGTACTTC
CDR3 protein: CASSLEVSYSYEQYF

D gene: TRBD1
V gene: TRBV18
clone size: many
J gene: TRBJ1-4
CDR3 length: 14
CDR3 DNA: TGTGCCAGCTCCTATGGACAGGTCGGTGAAAAACTGTTTTTT
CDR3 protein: CASSYGQVGEKLFF

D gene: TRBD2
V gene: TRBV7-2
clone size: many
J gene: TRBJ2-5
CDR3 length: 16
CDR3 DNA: TGTGCCAGCAGCCAACAGCTACGGGGGGGCCGTGGGACCCAGTACTTC
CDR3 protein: CASSQQLRGGRGTQYF

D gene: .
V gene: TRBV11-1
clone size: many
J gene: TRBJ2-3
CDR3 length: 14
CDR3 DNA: TGTGCCAGCAGCTTAGCACTAGCTATGGATACGCAGTATTTT
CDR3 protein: CASSLALAMDTQYF

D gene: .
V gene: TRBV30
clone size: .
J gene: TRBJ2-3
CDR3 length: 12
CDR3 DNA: TGTGCCTGGAGTCCGGGAGCCCCGGGGCAGTATTTT
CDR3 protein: CAWSPGAPGQYF

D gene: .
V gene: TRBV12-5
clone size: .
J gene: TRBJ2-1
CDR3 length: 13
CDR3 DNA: TGTGCTAGTGGCCCGTTCTCCTACAATGAGCAGTTCTTC
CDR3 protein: CASGPFSYNEQFF

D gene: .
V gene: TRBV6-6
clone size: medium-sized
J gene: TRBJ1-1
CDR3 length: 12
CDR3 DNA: TGTGCCAGCAGGGGGTTGAACACTGAAGCTTTCTTT
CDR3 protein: CASRGLNTEAFF

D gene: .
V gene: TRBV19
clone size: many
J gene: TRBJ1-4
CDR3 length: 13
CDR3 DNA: TGTGCCAGTAGTTGGTTGGGGAATGAAAAACTGTTTTTT
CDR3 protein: CASSWLGNEKLFF

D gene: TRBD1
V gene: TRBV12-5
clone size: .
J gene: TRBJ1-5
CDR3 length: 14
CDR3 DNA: TGTGCTAGTGGGACGACAGGGGGATATCAGCCCCAGCATTTT
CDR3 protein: CASGTTGGYQPQHF

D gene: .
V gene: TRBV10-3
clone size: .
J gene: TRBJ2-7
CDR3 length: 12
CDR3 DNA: TGTGCCATCAGTGAGTTGGCAGTCGAGCAGTACTTC
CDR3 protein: CAISELAVEQYF